The clone carrying this T cell receptor beta chain appeared many times. The antigen remains undetermined. These data come from a study of tumor and adjacent non-tumor tissue in lung cancer. Study-wide context: Patients were aged roughly 30 to 76, 10 men and 4 to 6 women, stage I to III. About 4.2 million productive TCRbeta reads were obtained per sample on average. Broader study findings: Shorter survival was associated with higher TCR diversity in tumors. Significantly higher TCR diversity was found in tumor than normal lung.

The template was RNA from unsorted bulk tissue. Distant lung tissue was collected more than 3 cm away from the tumor edge. With V trimmed by 1 base and J by 11 bases, 8 bases remained unmatched. Germline V gene data show CDR1 as SGHKS and CDR2 as YYEKEE (reference sequence). The CDR3 covers 14 residues. The library came from three nested PCR rounds adapted from ARM-PCR protocols. TCRdb re-analysed the multiplex PCR reads in MiXCR, keeping a single row per CDR3 protein. This table holds tens of thousands of distinct CDR3 sequences, about 56% found once. This clonotype originated in a man in his 70s with non-small cell lung cancer. V and J are TRBV5-5 and TRBJ2-1; 8 bases are shared with TRBD2. The sample consisted of distant non-tumor lung tissue. CDR3 nucleotide sequence: TGTGCCAGCAGCTTGTCCCGGGGGGGTGGCCAGCAGTTCTTC. It codes for CASSLSRGGGQQFF.